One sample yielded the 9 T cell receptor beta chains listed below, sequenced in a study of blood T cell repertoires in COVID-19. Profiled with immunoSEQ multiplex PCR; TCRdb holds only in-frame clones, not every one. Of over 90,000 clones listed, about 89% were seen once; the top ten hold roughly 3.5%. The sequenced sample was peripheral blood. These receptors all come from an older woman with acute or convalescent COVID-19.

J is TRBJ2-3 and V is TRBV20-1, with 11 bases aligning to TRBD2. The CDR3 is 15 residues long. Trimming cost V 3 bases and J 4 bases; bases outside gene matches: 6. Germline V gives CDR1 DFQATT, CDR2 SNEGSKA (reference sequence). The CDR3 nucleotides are TGCAGTGCTAGTGAAACTAGCGGGAGTCCAGATACGCAGTATTTT. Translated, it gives CSASETSGSPDTQYF.

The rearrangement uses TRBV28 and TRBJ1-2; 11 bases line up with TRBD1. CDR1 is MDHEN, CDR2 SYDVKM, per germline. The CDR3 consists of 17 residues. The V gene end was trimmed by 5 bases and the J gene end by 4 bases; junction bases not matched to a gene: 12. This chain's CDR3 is CASSRNPVGTGGYGYTF. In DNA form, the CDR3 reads TGTGCCAGCAGTCGTAACCCGGTAGGGACAGGGGGCTATGGCTACACCTTC.

Here the CDR3 DNA reads TGTGCCAGCAGTTACGGGAGAGATCAGCCCCAGCATTTT. Protein sequence: CASSYGRDQPQHF. The rearrangement joins TRBV6-2 or TRBV6-3 to TRBJ1-5; D gene unclear. Trimming cost V 2 bases and J 5 bases, with 7 bases left between them. The germline V gene encodes CDR1 MNHEY and CDR2 SVGEGT. This CDR3 has 13 residues.

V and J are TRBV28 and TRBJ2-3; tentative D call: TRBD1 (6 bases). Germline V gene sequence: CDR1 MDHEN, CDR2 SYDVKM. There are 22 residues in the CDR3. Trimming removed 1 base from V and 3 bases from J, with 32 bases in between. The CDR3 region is CASSLSFGRDTYDYVPTDTQYF. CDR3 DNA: TGTGCCAGCAGTTTATCTTTTGGTCGGGACACCTACGACTATGTCCCGACAGATACGCAGTATTTT.

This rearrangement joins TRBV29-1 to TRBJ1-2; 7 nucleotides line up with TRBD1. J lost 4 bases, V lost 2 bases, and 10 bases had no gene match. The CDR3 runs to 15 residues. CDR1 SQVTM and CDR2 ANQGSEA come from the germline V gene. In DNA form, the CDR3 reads TGCAGCGTTGAACTGTGGGGGCCAGGGGGCTATGGCTACACCTTC. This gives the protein CSVELWGPGGYGYTF.

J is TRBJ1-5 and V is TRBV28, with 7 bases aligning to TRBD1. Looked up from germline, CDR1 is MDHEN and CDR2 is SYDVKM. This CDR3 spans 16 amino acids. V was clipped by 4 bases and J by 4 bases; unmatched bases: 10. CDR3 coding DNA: TGTGCCAGCAGTTCTGCCCCCGGGACAGCAAATCAGCCCCAGCATTTT. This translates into CASSSAPGTANQPQHF.

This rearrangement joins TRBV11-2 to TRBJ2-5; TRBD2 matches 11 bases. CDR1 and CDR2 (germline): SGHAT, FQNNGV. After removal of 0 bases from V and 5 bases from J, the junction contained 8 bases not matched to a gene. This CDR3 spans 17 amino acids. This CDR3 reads CASSLERLAGPRETQYF. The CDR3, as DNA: TGTGCCAGCAGCTTAGAGCGACTAGCGGGGCCCCGGGAGACCCAGTACTTC.

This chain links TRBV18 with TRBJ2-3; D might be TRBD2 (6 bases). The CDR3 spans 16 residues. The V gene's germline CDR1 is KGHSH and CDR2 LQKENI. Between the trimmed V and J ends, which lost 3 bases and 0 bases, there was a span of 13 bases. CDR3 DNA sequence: TGTGCCAGCTCACCGGACTACAGGTCTAGCACAGATACGCAGTATTTT. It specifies CASSPDYRSSTDTQYF.

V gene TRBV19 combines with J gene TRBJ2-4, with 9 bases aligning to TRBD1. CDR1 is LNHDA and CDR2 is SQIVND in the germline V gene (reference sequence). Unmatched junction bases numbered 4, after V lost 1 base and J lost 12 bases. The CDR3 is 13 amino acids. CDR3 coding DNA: TGTGCCAGTAGTATAGTGGGACAGGGAAGTCAGTACTTC. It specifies CASSIVGQGSQYF.